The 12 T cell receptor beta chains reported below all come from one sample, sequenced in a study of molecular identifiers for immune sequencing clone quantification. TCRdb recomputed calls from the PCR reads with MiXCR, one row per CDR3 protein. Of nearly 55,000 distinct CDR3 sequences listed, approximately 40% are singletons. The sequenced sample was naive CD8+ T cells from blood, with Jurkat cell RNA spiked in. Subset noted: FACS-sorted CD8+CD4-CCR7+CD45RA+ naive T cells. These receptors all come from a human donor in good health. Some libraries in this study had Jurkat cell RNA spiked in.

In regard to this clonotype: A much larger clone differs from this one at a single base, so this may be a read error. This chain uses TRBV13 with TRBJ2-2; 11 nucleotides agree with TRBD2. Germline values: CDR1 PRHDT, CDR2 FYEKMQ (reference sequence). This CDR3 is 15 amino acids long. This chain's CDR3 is CASSPGTSGPGELIF. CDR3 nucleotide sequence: TGTGCCAGCAGCCCAGGGACTAGCGGACCCGGGGAGCTGATTTTT.

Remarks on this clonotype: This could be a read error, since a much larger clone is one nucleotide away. The CDR3 region is CASSSGGIEQYF. CDR3 DNA: TGTGCCAGCAGCTCCGGGGGCATCGAGCAGTACTTC. This sequence joins TRBV6-5 and TRBJ2-7, with D perhaps matching TRBD1 or TRBD2 (6 bases each). V lost 6 bases and J lost 6, with 12 bases in between. This CDR3 contains 12 residues. CDR1 is MNHEY, CDR2 SVGAGI, per germline.

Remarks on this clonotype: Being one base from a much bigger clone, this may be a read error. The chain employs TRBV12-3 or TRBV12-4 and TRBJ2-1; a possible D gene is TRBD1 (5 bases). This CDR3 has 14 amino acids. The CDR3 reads CASSPRGSYNAQFF. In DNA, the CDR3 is TGTGCCAGCAGTCCTAGGGGCTCCTACAATGCGCAGTTCTTC.

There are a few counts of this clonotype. As DNA, the CDR3 is TGTGCCAGCAGCGTAGAGGCGGGAGGCCGTCCAGATGAGCAGTTCTTC. Translation: CASSVEAGGRPDEQFF. The V call is TRBV9, the J call TRBJ2-1, with 8 bases matching TRBD2. Unmatched junction bases numbered 10, after V lost 0 bases and J lost 8 bases. The CDR3 contains 16 residues. Germline V CDR1 and CDR2: SGDLS, YYNGEE.

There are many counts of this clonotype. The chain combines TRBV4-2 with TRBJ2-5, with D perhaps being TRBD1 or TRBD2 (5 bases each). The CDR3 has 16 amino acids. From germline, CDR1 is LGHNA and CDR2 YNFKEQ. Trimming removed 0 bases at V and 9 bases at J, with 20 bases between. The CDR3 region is CASSQDPMQGPAAQYF. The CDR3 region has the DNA TGTGCCAGCAGCCAAGATCCCATGCAGGGACCAGCGGCCCAGTACTTC.

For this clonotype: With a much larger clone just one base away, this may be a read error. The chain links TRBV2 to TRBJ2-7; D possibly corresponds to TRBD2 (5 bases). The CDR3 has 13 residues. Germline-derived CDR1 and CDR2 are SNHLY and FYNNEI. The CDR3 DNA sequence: TGTGCCAGCGTACCCGGGGTCTCCTACGAGCAGAACTTC. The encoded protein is CASVPGVSYEQNF.

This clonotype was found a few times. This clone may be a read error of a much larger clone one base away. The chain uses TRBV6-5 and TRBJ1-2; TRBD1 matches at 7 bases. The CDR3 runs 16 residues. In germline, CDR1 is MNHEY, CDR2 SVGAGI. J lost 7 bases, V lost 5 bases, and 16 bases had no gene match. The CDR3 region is CASSNLGTAFYCGYTF. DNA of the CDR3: TGTGCCAGCAGTAACCTAGGGACAGCTTTTTACTGTGGCTACACCTTC.

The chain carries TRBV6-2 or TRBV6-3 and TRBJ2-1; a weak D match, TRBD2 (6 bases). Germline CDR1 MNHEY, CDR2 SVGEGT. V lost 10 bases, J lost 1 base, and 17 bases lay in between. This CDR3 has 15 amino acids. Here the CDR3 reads CATTVRERSYNEQFF. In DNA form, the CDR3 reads TGTGCCACCACCGTCCGGGAGAGGTCCTACAATGAGCAGTTCTTC.

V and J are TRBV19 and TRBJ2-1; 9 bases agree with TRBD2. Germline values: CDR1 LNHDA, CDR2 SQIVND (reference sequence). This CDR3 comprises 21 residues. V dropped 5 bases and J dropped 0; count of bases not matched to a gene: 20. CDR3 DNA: TGTGCCAGTAGTGTAACAGGGTTGGGACTAGCATACGAGAGCTCCTACAATGAGCAGTTCTTC. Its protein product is CASSVTGLGLAYESSYNEQFF.

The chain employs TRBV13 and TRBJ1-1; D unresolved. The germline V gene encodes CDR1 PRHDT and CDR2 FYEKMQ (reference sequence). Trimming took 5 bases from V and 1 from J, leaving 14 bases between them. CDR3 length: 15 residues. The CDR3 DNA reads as TGTGCCAGCAGCCAGCCGTCTATTGCGAACACTGAAGCTTTCTTT. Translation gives CASSQPSIANTEAFF.

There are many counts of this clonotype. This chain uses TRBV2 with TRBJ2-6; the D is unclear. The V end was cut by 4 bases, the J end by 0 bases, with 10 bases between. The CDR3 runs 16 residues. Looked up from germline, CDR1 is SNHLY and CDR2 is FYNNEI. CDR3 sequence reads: CASSGPMISGANVLTF. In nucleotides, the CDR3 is TGTGCCAGCAGTGGCCCAATGATCTCTGGGGCCAACGTCCTGACTTTC.

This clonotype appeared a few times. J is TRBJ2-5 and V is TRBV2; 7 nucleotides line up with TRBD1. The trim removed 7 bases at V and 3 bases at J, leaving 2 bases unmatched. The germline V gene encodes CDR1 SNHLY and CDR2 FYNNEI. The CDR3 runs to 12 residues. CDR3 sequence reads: CASNDREETQYF. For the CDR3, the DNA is TGTGCCAGCAACGACAGGGAAGAGACCCAGTACTTC.